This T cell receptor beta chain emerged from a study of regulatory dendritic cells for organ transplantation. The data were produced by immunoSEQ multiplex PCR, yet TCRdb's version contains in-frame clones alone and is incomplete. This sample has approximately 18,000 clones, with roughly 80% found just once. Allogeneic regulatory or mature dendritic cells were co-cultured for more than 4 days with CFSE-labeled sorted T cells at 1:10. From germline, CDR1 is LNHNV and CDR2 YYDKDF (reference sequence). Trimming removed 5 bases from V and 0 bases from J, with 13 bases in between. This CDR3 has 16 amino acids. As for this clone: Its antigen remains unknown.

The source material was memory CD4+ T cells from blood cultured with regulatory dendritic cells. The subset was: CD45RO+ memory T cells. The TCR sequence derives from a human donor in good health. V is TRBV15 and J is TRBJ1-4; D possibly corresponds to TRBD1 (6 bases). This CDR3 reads CATSSGQRTTNEKLFF. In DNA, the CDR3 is TGTGCCACCAGCTCCGGACAGAGGACAACTAATGAAAAACTGTTTTTT.